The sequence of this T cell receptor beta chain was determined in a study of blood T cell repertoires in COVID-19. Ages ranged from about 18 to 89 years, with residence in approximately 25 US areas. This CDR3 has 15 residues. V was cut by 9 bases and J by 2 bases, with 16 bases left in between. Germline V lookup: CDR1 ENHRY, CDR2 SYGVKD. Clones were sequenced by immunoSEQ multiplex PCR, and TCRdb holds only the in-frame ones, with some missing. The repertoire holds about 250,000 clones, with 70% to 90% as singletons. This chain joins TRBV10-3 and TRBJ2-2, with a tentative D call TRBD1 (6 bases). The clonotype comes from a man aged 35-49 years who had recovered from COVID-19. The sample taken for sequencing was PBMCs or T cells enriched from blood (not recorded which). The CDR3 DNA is TGTGCCATTACCGCAGGGGTGGCAAACACCGGGGAGCTGTTTTTT. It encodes CAITAGVANTGELFF.